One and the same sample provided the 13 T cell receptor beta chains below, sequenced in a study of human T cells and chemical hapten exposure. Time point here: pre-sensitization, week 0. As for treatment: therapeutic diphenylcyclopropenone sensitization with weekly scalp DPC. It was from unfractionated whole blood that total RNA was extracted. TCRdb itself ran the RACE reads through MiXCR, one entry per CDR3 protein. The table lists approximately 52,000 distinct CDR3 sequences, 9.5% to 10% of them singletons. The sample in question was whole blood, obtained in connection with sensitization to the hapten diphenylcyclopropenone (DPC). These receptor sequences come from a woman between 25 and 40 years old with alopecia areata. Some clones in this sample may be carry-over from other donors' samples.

The CDR3 DNA reads as TGTGCCAGCAGCTCTTCCTGGACAGGAAATCAGCCCCAGCATTTT. Residues: CASSSSWTGNQPQHF. The chain uses TRBV6-2 or TRBV6-3 and TRBJ1-5; TRBD1 aligns across 7 bases. Germline V gene sequence: CDR1 MNHEY, CDR2 SVGEGT. The junction had 9 bases not matched to a gene; V was cut back by 6 bases and J by 4 bases. This CDR3 has 15 residues.

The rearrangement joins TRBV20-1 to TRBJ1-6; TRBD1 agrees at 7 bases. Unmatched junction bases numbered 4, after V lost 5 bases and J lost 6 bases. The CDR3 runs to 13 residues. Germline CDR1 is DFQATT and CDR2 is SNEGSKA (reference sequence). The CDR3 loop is CSARYRGNSPLHF. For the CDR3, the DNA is TGCAGTGCTCGTTACAGGGGTAATTCACCCCTCCACTTT.

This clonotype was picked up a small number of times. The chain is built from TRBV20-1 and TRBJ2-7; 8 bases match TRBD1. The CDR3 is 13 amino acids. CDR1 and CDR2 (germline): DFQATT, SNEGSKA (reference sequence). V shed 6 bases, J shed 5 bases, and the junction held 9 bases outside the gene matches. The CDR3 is CSADGQGSHEQYF. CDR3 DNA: TGCAGTGCCGACGGACAGGGATCCCACGAGCAGTACTTC.

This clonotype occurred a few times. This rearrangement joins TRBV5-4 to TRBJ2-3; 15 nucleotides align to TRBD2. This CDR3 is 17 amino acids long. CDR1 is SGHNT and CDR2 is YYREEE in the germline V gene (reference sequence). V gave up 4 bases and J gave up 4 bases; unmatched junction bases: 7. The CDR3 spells CASSPRTSGGASDTQYF. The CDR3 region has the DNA TGTGCCAGCAGCCCACGGACTAGCGGGGGGGCGTCAGATACGCAGTATTTT.

CDR3 sequence: CASRQTLSAPLHF. The CDR3 coding sequence is TGTGCCAGCAGACAGACTCTCAGTGCACCCCTCCACTTT. This chain uses TRBV7-9 with TRBJ1-6; D gene uncertain. The V and J ends lost 6 bases and 11 bases respectively, with 14 bases between them. The germline gives CDR1 SEHNR, CDR2 FQNEAQ (reference sequence). The CDR3 totals 13 residues.

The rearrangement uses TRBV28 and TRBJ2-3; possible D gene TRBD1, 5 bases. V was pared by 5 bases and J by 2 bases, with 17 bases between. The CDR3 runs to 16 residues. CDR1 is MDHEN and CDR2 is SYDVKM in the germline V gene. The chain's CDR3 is CASSLPLGRDTDTQYF. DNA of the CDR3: TGTGCCAGCAGTCTACCTCTGGGGCGTGACACAGATACGCAGTATTTT. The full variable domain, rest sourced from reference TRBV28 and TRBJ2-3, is DVKVTQSSRYLVKRTGEKVFLECVQDMDHENMFWYRQDPGLGLRLIYFSYDVKMKEKGDIPEGYSVSREKKERFSLILESASTNQTSMYLCASSLPLGRDTDTQYFGPGTRLTVL.

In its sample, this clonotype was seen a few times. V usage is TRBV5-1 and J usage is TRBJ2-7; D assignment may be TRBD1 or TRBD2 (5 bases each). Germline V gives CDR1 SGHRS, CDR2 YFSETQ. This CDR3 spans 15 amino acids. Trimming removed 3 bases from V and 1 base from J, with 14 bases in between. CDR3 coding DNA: TGCGCCAGCAGCTCCCCCGGGGACGGATCCTACGAGCAGTACTTC. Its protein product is CASSSPGDGSYEQYF.

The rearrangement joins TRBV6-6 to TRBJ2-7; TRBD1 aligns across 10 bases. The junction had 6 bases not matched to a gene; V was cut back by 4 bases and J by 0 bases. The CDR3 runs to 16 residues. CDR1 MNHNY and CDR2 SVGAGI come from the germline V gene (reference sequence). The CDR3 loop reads CASSSNRDRGSYEQYF. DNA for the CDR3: TGTGCCAGCAGTTCTAACCGGGACAGGGGCTCCTACGAGCAGTACTTC.

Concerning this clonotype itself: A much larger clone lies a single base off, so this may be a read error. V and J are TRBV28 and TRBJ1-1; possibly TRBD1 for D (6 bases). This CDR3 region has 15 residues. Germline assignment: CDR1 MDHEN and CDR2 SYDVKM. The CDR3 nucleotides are TGTGCCAGCAGCCTGACAGGACCCCCGAACACTGGAGCTTTCTTT. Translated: CASSLTGPPNTGAFF.

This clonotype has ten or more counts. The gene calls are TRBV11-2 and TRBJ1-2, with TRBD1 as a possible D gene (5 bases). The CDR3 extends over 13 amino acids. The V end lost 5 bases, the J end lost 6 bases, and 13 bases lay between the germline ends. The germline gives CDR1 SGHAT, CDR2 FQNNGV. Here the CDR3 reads CASSLPTDNGYTF. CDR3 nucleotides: TGTGCCAGCAGCCTGCCCACGGACAATGGCTACACCTTC.

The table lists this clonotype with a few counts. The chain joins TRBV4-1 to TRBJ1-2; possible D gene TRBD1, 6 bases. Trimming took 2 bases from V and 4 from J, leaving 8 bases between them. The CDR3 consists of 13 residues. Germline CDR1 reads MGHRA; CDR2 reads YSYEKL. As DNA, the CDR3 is TGCGCCAGCAGCCAAACGGACAGCTATGGCTACACCTTC. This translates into CASSQTDSYGYTF.

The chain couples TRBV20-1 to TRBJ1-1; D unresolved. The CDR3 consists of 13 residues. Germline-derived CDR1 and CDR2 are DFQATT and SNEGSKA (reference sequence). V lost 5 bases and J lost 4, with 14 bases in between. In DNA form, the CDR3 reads TGCAGTGCTTTCGGGCCTCTGAGCACTGAAGCTTTCTTT. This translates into CSAFGPLSTEAFF.

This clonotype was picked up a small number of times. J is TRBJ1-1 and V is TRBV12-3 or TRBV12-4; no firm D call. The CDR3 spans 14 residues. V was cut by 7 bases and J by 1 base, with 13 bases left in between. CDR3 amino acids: CASTWITGNTEAFF. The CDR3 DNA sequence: TGTGCCAGCACTTGGATTACGGGGAACACTGAAGCTTTCTTT.